A single sample gave rise to the 22 T cell receptor beta chains below, sequenced in a study of shared clonotypes between healthy human individuals. The repertoire was sequenced with immunoSEQ multiplex PCR; TCRdb's copy has only in-frame clones and lacks some. The sample holds 2,500,000 or so clones, around 93% seen once. Sequenced: naive CD4+ T cells from PBMCs. Subset defined: CD45RA+ positively selected. These TCRs come from a man between 18 and 29 years old in good health. Some clones in this sample may be carry-over from other donors' samples.

This sequence joins TRBV7-9 and TRBJ1-5; 9 nucleotides line up with TRBD1. Germline-derived CDR1 and CDR2 are SEHNR and FQNEAQ (reference sequence). V was pared by 6 bases and J by 6 bases, with 6 bases of the junction left unmatched. The CDR3 consists of 14 residues. The CDR3 coding sequence is TGTGCCAGCAGTTCACAGGGGGCTTCTCAGCCCCAGCATTTT. Residues: CASSSQGASQPQHF.

J is TRBJ2-7 and V is TRBV2, with D maybe TRBD2 (6 bases). Trimming cost V 4 bases and J 4 bases, with 11 bases left between them. Germline-derived CDR1 and CDR2 are SNHLY and FYNNEI. This CDR3 has 13 residues. CDR3 residues: CASSVGRYYEQYF. The CDR3, as DNA: TGTGCCAGCAGTGTTGGGAGGTATTACGAGCAGTACTTC.

CDR3 sequence: CASSRRANTGELFF. The CDR3 nucleotides read TGTGCCAGCAGCAGGAGAGCGAACACCGGGGAGCTGTTTTTT. The chain employs TRBV28 and TRBJ2-2; no reliable D call. The CDR3 is 14 residues long. Germline loops: CDR1 MDHEN, CDR2 SYDVKM. The V gene lost 6 bases and the J gene lost 0 bases, with 8 bases spanning the gap.

The chain couples TRBV9 to TRBJ2-6; D is ambiguous. CDR3 length equals 15 residues. V was trimmed by 0 bases and J by 0 bases, leaving 4 bases between them. Germline V CDR1 and CDR2: SGDLS, YYNGEE. CDR3 sequence (DNA): TGTGCCAGCAGCGTAGGATTCTCTGGGGCCAACGTCCTGACTTTC. Translating gives CASSVGFSGANVLTF.

This clone turned up a few times. The V gene is TRBV30, the J gene TRBJ1-1; D gene ambiguous. CDR3 size: 12 residues. CDR1 and CDR2 (germline): GTSNPN, SVGIG (reference sequence). Trimming left V 4 bases short and J 2 bases short, with 8 bases between. The CDR3 sequence is CAWIQYNTEAFF. In nucleotides, the CDR3 is TGTGCCTGGATCCAGTACAACACTGAAGCTTTCTTT.

This clone turned up a few times. The genes are TRBV29-1 and TRBJ2-4; TRBD2 is a possible D gene (5 bases). The CDR3 is 15 residues long. Germline values: CDR1 SQVTM, CDR2 ANQGSEA. V was cut by 4 bases and J by 1 base, with 14 bases left in between. The CDR3 DNA is TGCAGCGTTGCCAGGAGGCTTGATGCCAAAAACATTCAGTACTTC. Translation: CSVARRLDAKNIQYF.

The rearrangement joins TRBV4-1 to TRBJ2-5; the D call may be TRBD1 or TRBD2 (5 bases each). CDR3 length equals 16 residues. V was trimmed by 5 bases and J by 1 base, leaving 17 bases between them. Germline loops: CDR1 MGHRA, CDR2 YSYEKL. CDR3 in amino acids: CASSSWGRDRQETQYF. CDR3 bases: TGCGCCAGCAGCTCCTGGGGCAGGGACCGCCAAGAGACCCAGTACTTC.

Worth noting for this clone: The sample contains more than one DNA sequence encoding this CDR3. The chain employs TRBV5-6 and TRBJ2-6; no definite D call. V dropped 0 bases and J dropped 0 bases, with 4 bases sitting between them. The CDR3 consists of 15 residues. Per germline, CDR1 SGHDT and CDR2 YYEEEE. The CDR3 DNA reads as TGTGCCAGCAGCTTGGGACCCTCTGGGGCCAACGTCCTGACTTTC. This sequence encodes CASSLGPSGANVLTF.

This chain joins TRBV10-3 and TRBJ2-1, with no clear D. The V and J ends lost 4 bases and 0 bases respectively, with 13 bases between them. The CDR3 consists of 16 residues. The germline CDR1 and CDR2 sequences are ENHRY and SYGVKD. This CDR3 reads CAISGRIGLSYNEQFF. Here the CDR3 DNA reads TGTGCCATCAGTGGCAGGATCGGCCTCTCCTACAATGAGCAGTTCTTC.

CDR3 sequence reads: CAGHREPNEKLFF. The CDR3 DNA reads as TGTGCCGGACACAGGGAACCTAATGAAAAACTGTTTTTT. The J gene is TRBJ1-4, the V gene TRBV2, with a tentative D call TRBD1 (6 bases). CDR3 size: 13 residues. CDR1 and CDR2 from the germline V gene are SNHLY and FYNNEI. Between the trimmed V and J ends, which lost 11 bases and 3 bases, there was a span of 13 bases.

V gene TRBV29-1 combines with J gene TRBJ2-1; D is undetermined. The CDR3 length is 12 residues. Germline V CDR1 and CDR2: SQVTM, ANQGSEA. Trimming took off 4 bases at V and 7 bases at J, with 11 bases between the two ends. CDR3: CSVGWGRNEQFF. CDR3 nucleotides: TGCAGCGTTGGGTGGGGTAGGAATGAGCAGTTCTTC.

The chain has TRBV5-1 and TRBJ1-1, with 9 bases aligning to TRBD1. In germline, CDR1 is SGHRS, CDR2 YFSETQ. The V and J ends lost 0 bases and 2 bases, in that order; junction bases with no gene match: 5. The length of the CDR3 is 16 residues. DNA of the CDR3: TGCGCCAGCAGCTTGGCCACAGGGGGCACTAACACTGAAGCTTTCTTT. This translates into CASSLATGGTNTEAFF. Full variable domain (outside the CDR3, taken from reference TRBV5-1 and TRBJ1-1): KAGVTQTPRYLIKTRGQQVTLSCSPISGHRSVSWYQQTPGQGLQFLFEYFSETQRNKGNFPGRFSGRQFSNSRSEMNVSTLELGDSALYLCASSLATGGTNTEAFFGQGTRLTVV.

The chain recombines TRBV2 with TRBJ2-1, with D unclear. V lost 4 bases, J lost 0 bases, and 7 bases lay in between. CDR1 SNHLY and CDR2 FYNNEI come from the germline V gene. The CDR3 has 14 residues. The CDR3 nucleotides are TGTGCCAGCAGTGCATGGAGCTCCTACAATGAGCAGTTCTTC. Translating it yields CASSAWSSYNEQFF.

This rearrangement joins TRBV14 to TRBJ2-7, with TRBD2 matching over 7 bases. Germline CDR1 is SGHDN and CDR2 is FVKESK. The CDR3 contains 16 residues. V dropped 5 bases and J dropped 2; count of bases not matched to a gene: 12. In DNA, the CDR3 is TGTGCCAGCAGCTCGTGGGGCGGGAGTTTAACCTACGAGCAGTACTTC. Encoded protein: CASSSWGGSLTYEQYF.

V and J are TRBV7-7 and TRBJ2-1, with D unclear. V lost 1 base and J lost 5, with 12 bases in between. The CDR3 loop spans 15 amino acids. Germline V gives CDR1 SSHAT, CDR2 FNYEAQ (reference sequence). The chain's CDR3 is CASSLDGSRHNEQFF. The CDR3 nucleotides are TGTGCCAGCAGCTTAGATGGCAGCCGGCACAATGAGCAGTTCTTC.

The chain combines TRBV2 with TRBJ1-4; no reliable D call. This CDR3 region has 17 residues. Germline CDR1 is SNHLY and CDR2 is FYNNEI. The V end lost 2 bases, the J end lost 4 bases, and 17 bases lay between the germline ends. CDR3 region: CASSENFPSPLNEKLFF. CDR3 nucleotide sequence: TGTGCCAGCAGTGAAAATTTCCCCAGCCCCCTTAATGAAAAACTGTTTTTT. Combining the CDR3 with reference TRBV2 and TRBJ1-4 gives the whole variable domain EPEVTQTPSHQVTQMGQEVILRCVPISNHLYFYWYRQILGQKVEFLVSFYNNEISEKSEIFDDQFSVERPDGSNFTLKIRSTKLEDSAMYFCASSENFPSPLNEKLFFGSGTQLSVL.

The rearrangement uses TRBV5-1 and TRBJ2-3; 10 positions match TRBD2. The CDR3 runs to 13 residues. V gave up 6 bases and J gave up 6 bases; unmatched junction bases: 4. Germline CDR1 SGHRS, CDR2 YFSETQ. DNA for the CDR3: TGCGCCAGCACAACGACTAGCGGGGATACGCAGTATTTT. Protein product: CASTTTSGDTQYF. Filled out from reference TRBV5-1 and TRBJ2-3, the complete variable domain reads KAGVTQTPRYLIKTRGQQVTLSCSPISGHRSVSWYQQTPGQGLQFLFEYFSETQRNKGNFPGRFSGRQFSNSRSEMNVSTLELGDSALYLCASTTTSGDTQYFGPGTRLTVL.

The chain recombines TRBV7-2 with TRBJ2-5, with TRBD2 matching over 7 bases. The V gene's germline CDR1 is SGHTA and CDR2 FQGNSA. V lost 3 bases, J lost 1 base, and 5 bases stayed unmatched. This CDR3 contains 15 residues. CDR3 sequence (DNA): TGTGCCAGCAGCTTCAAAGCGGGGACCCAAGAGACCCAGTACTTC. Encoded protein: CASSFKAGTQETQYF. Drawing the rest from reference TRBV7-2 and TRBJ2-5, the complete variable domain is GAGVSQSPSNKVTEKGKDVELRCDPISGHTALYWYRQSLGQGLEFLIYFQGNSAPDKSGLPSDRFSAERTGGSVSTLTIQRTQQEDSAVYLCASSFKAGTQETQYFGPGTRLLVL.

This chain uses TRBV9 with TRBJ2-3, with TRBD2 matching over 14 bases. There are 16 residues in the CDR3. Germline CDR1 SGDLS, CDR2 YYNGEE. Losses at the gene ends were 7 bases for V and 3 bases for J; bases not matched to a gene: 7. The CDR3: CASATGTSGSTDTQYF. The DNA of the CDR3 is TGTGCCAGCGCAACCGGGACTAGCGGGAGTACAGATACGCAGTATTTT.

This chain joins TRBV4-1 and TRBJ2-7; 7 bases fit TRBD1. The germline V gene has CDR1 MGHRA and CDR2 YSYEKL. V trimming: 4 bases; J trimming: 3 bases; junction bases outside the gene matches: 3. CDR3 length: 13 amino acids. The DNA for the CDR3 is TGCGCCAGCAGCCGGGGACAGAACTACGAGCAGTACTTC. This translates into CASSRGQNYEQYF.

V gene TRBV2 combines with J gene TRBJ2-7; 9 positions agree with TRBD2. V gave up 4 bases and J gave up 7 bases; unmatched junction bases: 11. CDR1 is SNHLY and CDR2 is FYNNEI in the germline V gene. This CDR3 has 15 amino acids. Here the CDR3 reads CASSAVREGLGEQYF. CDR3 DNA: TGTGCCAGCAGTGCGGTGCGGGAGGGCCTGGGGGAGCAGTACTTC.

CDR3 sequence reads: CASSQSGGGYEQYF. The CDR3 bases are TGCGCCAGCAGTCAAAGCGGGGGCGGGTACGAGCAGTACTTC. The V and J genes are TRBV5-1 and TRBJ2-7; 8 nucleotides agree with TRBD2. V shed 5 bases and J 4 bases; nucleotides not matched to a gene: 8. This CDR3 is built from 14 residues. Germline assignment: CDR1 SGHRS and CDR2 YFSETQ. Full variable domain (missing parts from reference TRBV5-1 and TRBJ2-7): KAGVTQTPRYLIKTRGQQVTLSCSPISGHRSVSWYQQTPGQGLQFLFEYFSETQRNKGNFPGRFSGRQFSNSRSEMNVSTLELGDSALYLCASSQSGGGYEQYFGPGTRLTVT.